This T cell receptor (beta chain) was recovered during a study of beta chain features in type 1 diabetes. Study-wide results and limits: Moderately but significantly shorter TCRB CDR3s were found in Type 1 diabetes patients in all four CD4+ subsets.

Sequencing targeted expressed TCRB transcripts, as all isolated RNA had been reverse transcribed. Clones were sequenced by immunoSEQ multiplex PCR, and TCRdb holds only the in-frame ones, with some missing. The sample yields about 340,000 clones, about a tenth seen once. In its sample, this clone was seen a few times. Its cognate antigen is unknown. A single heparinised draw of around 0.11 L on average was taken per donor. Each sorted population was over 98% pure. This CDR3 is built from 17 residues. The junction had 7 bases not matched to a gene; V was cut back by 5 bases and J by 1 base. CDR1 is SGHTA, CDR2 FQGNSA, per germline.

The TCR originated in a young man with type 1 diabetes. Source material: central memory CD4+ T cells from blood. The V and J genes are TRBV7-2 and TRBJ2-6, with 8 bases lining up with TRBD1. The CDR3 DNA sequence: TGTGCCAGCAGCACCCAGGGGGCTTTTTCTGGGGCCAACGTCCTGACTTTC. Translating gives CASSTQGAFSGANVLTF.